This T cell receptor beta chain was captured in a study of cytomegalovirus exposure and HLA in healthy donors. Study-wide results and limits: Presence/absence comparisons presumed near-even sequencing depth among donors. In all likelihood, a cluster of highly shared sequence variants was a sequencing artifact.

CDR3 length: 15 amino acids. Unmatched junction bases numbered 5, after V lost 5 bases and J lost 4 bases. Germline lookup yields CDR1 MDHEN and CDR2 SYDVKM. The PCR ran on 60 Vbeta and 13 Jbeta primers. Here immunoSEQ multiplex PCR was the method, and the copy in TCRdb shows in-frame clones only, minus some. The table for this sample gives 150,000 to 200,000 clones. In the case of this clone: Its specificity is not known.

The chain has TRBV28 and TRBJ2-7, with 13 bases identical to TRBD2. Source material: PBMCs. This clonotype was obtained from a young man in good health and CMV-seronegative. In nucleotides, the CDR3 is TGTGCCAGCAGTCGGGGGACTAGCGGGAAGTACGAGCAGTACTTC. Translated, it gives CASSRGTSGKYEQYF.